These 18 T cell receptor beta chains came from one sample sequenced in a study of cytomegalovirus exposure and HLA in healthy donors. Here immunoSEQ multiplex PCR was the method, and the copy in TCRdb shows in-frame clones only, minus some. The sample carries about 56,000 clones, 89% recorded once. The specimen sequenced was PBMCs. The receptors were sampled from a woman aged 18-29 years in good health and CMV-seronegative.

The chain has TRBV7-2 and TRBJ2-3; no reliable D call. V lost 2 bases and J 5 bases, leaving 5 bases between the germline ends. Germline V gives CDR1 SGHTA, CDR2 FQGNSA. CDR3 length: 12 amino acids. In DNA form, the CDR3 reads TGTGCCAGCAGCTTACACGGAGATACGCAGTATTTT. The encoded protein is CASSLHGDTQYF.

The chain uses TRBV28 and TRBJ2-7; the match to TRBD1 covers 7 bases. The CDR3 is 14 amino acids. From germline, CDR1 is MDHEN and CDR2 SYDVKM. V lost 5 bases, J lost 4 bases, and 8 bases stayed unmatched. The CDR3 protein is CASSATGTVYEQYF. DNA of the CDR3: TGTGCCAGCAGTGCAACCGGGACAGTATACGAGCAGTACTTC. The full variable domain, completed using reference TRBV28 and TRBJ2-7, is DVKVTQSSRYLVKRTGEKVFLECVQDMDHENMFWYRQDPGLGLRLIYFSYDVKMKEKGDIPEGYSVSREKKERFSLILESASTNQTSMYLCASSATGTVYEQYFGPGTRLTVT.

The rearrangement links TRBV27 to TRBJ2-7, with a possible D match to TRBD1 (7 bases). Germline V gene lookup returns CDR1 MNHEY and CDR2 SMNVEV (reference sequence). V dropped 7 bases and J dropped 1 base, with 11 bases sitting between them. The CDR3 loop spans 13 amino acids. CDR3 sequence reads: CASKQGGSYEQYF. The CDR3, as DNA: TGTGCCAGCAAGCAGGGGGGATCCTACGAGCAGTACTTC.

The chain combines TRBV5-1 with TRBJ1-2; D possibly corresponds to TRBD1 (6 bases). The ends were cut back, 4 bases at V and 5 bases at J, with 15 bases in the middle. CDR1 and CDR2 (germline): SGHRS, YFSETQ. The CDR3 spans 14 residues. CDR3 amino acids: CASSGETGPYGYTF. The CDR3, as DNA: TGCGCCAGCAGCGGGGAGACAGGCCCTTATGGCTACACCTTC.

The rearrangement uses TRBV10-3 and TRBJ2-5; TRBD2 is a possible D gene (6 bases). This CDR3 contains 13 residues. Germline values: CDR1 ENHRY, CDR2 SYGVKD. Between the trimmed V and J ends, which lost 6 bases and 4 bases, there was a span of 12 bases. The CDR3 nucleotides are TGTGCCATCAGCTCTCCGGGGGTAGAGACCCAGTACTTC. It translates to CAISSPGVETQYF.

The genes are TRBV23-1 and TRBJ1-5; 9 positions agree with TRBD1. TRBV23-1 carries the ORF label, with uncertain function. Losses at the gene ends were 9 bases for V and 11 bases for J; bases not matched to a gene: 23. This CDR3 spans 17 amino acids. As DNA, the CDR3 is TGCGCCAGGATACAGGGGGCACGGTTTTTTGGTTATAGGTCCCAGCATTTT. Translating gives CARIQGARFFGYRSQHF.

The V and J genes are TRBV7-9 and TRBJ2-7; 7 bases agree with TRBD1. Germline-derived CDR1 and CDR2 are SEHNR and FQNEAQ (reference sequence). This CDR3 comprises 12 residues. Losses at the gene ends were 8 bases for V and 2 bases for J; bases not matched to a gene: 3. The DNA for the CDR3 is TGTGCCAGCGGGGACAGCACCTACGAGCAGTACTTC. Its translation is CASGDSTYEQYF.

The chain employs TRBV2 and TRBJ1-2; a weak D match, TRBD1 (6 bases). This CDR3 is built from 15 residues. Germline CDR1 reads SNHLY; CDR2 reads FYNNEI. V was trimmed by 2 bases and J by 4 bases, leaving 14 bases between them. CDR3 bases: TGTGCCAGCAGTGAAACGATGACAGGTGCCTATGGCTACACCTTC. It is translated as CASSETMTGAYGYTF.

The chain has TRBV4-2 and TRBJ2-1, with TRBD2 identical over 15 bases. CDR1 and CDR2 (germline): LGHNA, YNFKEQ. The trim removed 1 base at V and 8 bases at J, leaving 3 bases unmatched. This CDR3 region has 16 residues. This CDR3 is CASSQGTSGRADEQFF. The CDR3 nucleotides are TGTGCCAGCAGCCAAGGGACTAGCGGGAGGGCGGATGAGCAGTTCTTC.

The rearrangement links TRBV2 to TRBJ2-7; D might be TRBD1 (5 bases). The CDR3 has 12 amino acids. Between the trimmed V and J ends, which lost 4 bases and 4 bases, there was a span of 8 bases. Germline V gene lookup returns CDR1 SNHLY and CDR2 FYNNEI. CDR3 coding DNA: TGTGCCAGCAGTGCAACAGGTTACGAGCAGTACTTC. Translated, it gives CASSATGYEQYF.

The chain combines TRBV19 with TRBJ1-3, with 7 bases that match TRBD1. The CDR3 runs 14 residues. Germline V lookup: CDR1 LNHDA, CDR2 SQIVND (reference sequence). J was trimmed by 1 base and V by 8 bases; bases with no gene match: 5. Written as DNA, the CDR3 is TGTGCCAGTGGAATACAGGGGTCTGGAAACACCATATATTTT. Its translation is CASGIQGSGNTIYF.

The genes are TRBV18 and TRBJ1-2, with D tentatively TRBD1 (6 bases). Germline lookup yields CDR1 KGHSH and CDR2 LQKENI. The CDR3 contains 15 residues. Trimming took off 3 bases at V and 0 bases at J, with 11 bases between the two ends. Here the CDR3 DNA reads TGTGCCAGCTCACCCGGACAGAGAACTAACTATGGCTACACCTTC. Its protein is CASSPGQRTNYGYTF.

The V gene is TRBV27, the J gene TRBJ2-4; TRBD2 matches at 7 bases. V was pared by 6 bases and J by 1 base, with 21 bases of the junction left unmatched. The CDR3 is 20 amino acids. CDR1 is MNHEY, CDR2 SMNVEV, per germline (reference sequence). Here the CDR3 reads CASRPLVAGTSVLAKNIQYF. DNA of the CDR3: TGTGCCAGCAGACCCCTTGTAGCGGGCACGTCAGTGCTTGCCAAAAACATTCAGTACTTC.

This clone was counted a few times. This chain uses TRBV18 with TRBJ2-3; 11 nucleotides match TRBD2. V gave up 3 bases and J gave up 4 bases; unmatched junction bases: 6. Germline V gene sequence: CDR1 KGHSH, CDR2 LQKENI. The CDR3 spans 16 residues. The CDR3 DNA sequence: TGTGCCAGCTCACCCCTTCTAGCGGGAGGTTCAGATACGCAGTATTTT. This codes for CASSPLLAGGSDTQYF.

This clone came up once. For the CDR3, the DNA is TGTGCCATCTTTACTTGGGACAGACCACGTTCCGAGGTGAACGAAAAACTGTTTTTT. Translation: CAIFTWDRPRSEVNEKLFF. The rearrangement links TRBV6-4 to TRBJ1-4; TRBD1 aligns across 7 bases. J was trimmed by 8 bases and V by 10 bases; bases with no gene match: 28. CDR1 is MRHNA, CDR2 SNTAGT, per germline. The CDR3 loop spans 19 amino acids.

This rearrangement joins TRBV18 to TRBJ2-1, with D possibly matching TRBD1 (6 bases). V lost 4 bases and J lost 10, with 14 bases in between. The CDR3 covers 13 residues. The V gene's germline CDR1 is KGHSH and CDR2 LQKENI. CDR3 residues: CASSLTGQTEQFF. As DNA, the CDR3 is TGTGCCAGCTCACTCACGGGACAAACCGAGCAGTTCTTC.

The gene calls are TRBV7-2 and TRBJ2-7, with 9 bases that match TRBD2. CDR1 is SGHTA and CDR2 is FQGNSA in the germline V gene. The CDR3 extends over 16 amino acids. The ends lost 5 bases at V and 0 bases at J; junction bases unmatched: 8. CDR3 sequence reads: CASSPVRAGGSYEQYF. The CDR3 coding sequence is TGTGCCAGCAGCCCCGTGCGAGCGGGAGGCTCCTACGAGCAGTACTTC. Drawing the rest from reference TRBV7-2 and TRBJ2-7, the complete variable domain is GAGVSQSPSNKVTEKGKDVELRCDPISGHTALYWYRQSLGQGLEFLIYFQGNSAPDKSGLPSDRFSAERTGGSVSTLTIQRTQQEDSAVYLCASSPVRAGGSYEQYFGPGTRLTVT.

The chain joins TRBV9 to TRBJ2-2; 7 bases line up with TRBD1. V trimming: 4 bases; J trimming: 4 bases; junction bases outside the gene matches: 4. This CDR3 is built from 14 residues. Germline CDR1 SGDLS, CDR2 YYNGEE. CDR3 in amino acids: CASSLRQGTGELFF. The CDR3 DNA sequence: TGTGCCAGCAGCTTAAGACAGGGCACCGGGGAGCTGTTTTTT.